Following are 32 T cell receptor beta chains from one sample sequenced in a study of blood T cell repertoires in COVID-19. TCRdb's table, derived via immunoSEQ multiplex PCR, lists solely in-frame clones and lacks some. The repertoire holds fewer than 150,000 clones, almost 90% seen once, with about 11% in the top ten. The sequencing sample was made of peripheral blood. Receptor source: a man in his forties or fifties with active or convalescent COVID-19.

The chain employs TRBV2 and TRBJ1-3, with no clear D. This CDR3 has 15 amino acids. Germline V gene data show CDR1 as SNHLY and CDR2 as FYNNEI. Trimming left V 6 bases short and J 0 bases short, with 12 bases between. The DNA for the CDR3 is TGTGCCAGCAGGGAGGGCATGGGCTCTGGAAACACCATATATTTT. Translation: CASREGMGSGNTIYF.

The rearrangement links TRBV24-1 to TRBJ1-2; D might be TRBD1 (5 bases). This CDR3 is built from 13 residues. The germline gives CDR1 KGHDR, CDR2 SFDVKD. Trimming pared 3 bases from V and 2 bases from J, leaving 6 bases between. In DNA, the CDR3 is TGTGCCACCAGTGATGCAGGGAACTATGGCTACACCTTC. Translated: CATSDAGNYGYTF.

The DNA of the CDR3 is TGTGCCAGCGCAGAAGAGACCCAGTACTTC. Its protein is CASAEETQYF. The rearrangement joins TRBV6-5 to TRBJ2-5; D unresolved. The CDR3 loop spans 10 amino acids. V lost 8 bases, J lost 3 bases, and 4 bases lay in between. Germline V CDR1 and CDR2: MNHEY, SVGAGI.

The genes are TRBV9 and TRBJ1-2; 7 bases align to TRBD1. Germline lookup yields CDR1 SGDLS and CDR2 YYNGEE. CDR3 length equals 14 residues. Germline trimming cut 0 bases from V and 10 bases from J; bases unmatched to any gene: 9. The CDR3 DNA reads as TGTGCCAGCAGCGTAGCTGACGGGACAGTGGTCTACACCTTC. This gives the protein CASSVADGTVVYTF. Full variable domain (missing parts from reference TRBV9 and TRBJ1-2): DSGVTQTPKHLITATGQRVTLRCSPRSGDLSVYWYQQSLDQGLQFLIQYYNGEERAKGNILERFSAQQFPDLHSELNLSSLELGDSALYFCASSVADGTVVYTFGSGTRLTVV.

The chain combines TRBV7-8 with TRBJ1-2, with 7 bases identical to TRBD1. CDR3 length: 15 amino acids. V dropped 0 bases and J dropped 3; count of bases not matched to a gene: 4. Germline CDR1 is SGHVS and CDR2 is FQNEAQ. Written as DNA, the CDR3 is TGTGCCAGCAGCTTAGCGAACAGGGGCGACTATGGCTACACCTTC. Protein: CASSLANRGDYGYTF. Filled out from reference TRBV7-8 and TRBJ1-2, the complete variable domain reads GAGVSQSPRYKVAKRGQDVALRCDPISGHVSLFWYQQALGQGPEFLTYFQNEAQLDKSGLPSDRFFAERPEGSVSTLKIQRTQQEDSAVYLCASSLANRGDYGYTFGSGTRLTVV.

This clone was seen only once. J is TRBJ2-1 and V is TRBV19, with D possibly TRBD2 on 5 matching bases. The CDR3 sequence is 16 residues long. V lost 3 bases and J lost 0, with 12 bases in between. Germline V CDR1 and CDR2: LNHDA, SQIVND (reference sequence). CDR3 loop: CASSMMTGSSYNEQFF. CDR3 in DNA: TGTGCCAGTAGTATGATGACGGGGAGCTCCTACAATGAGCAGTTCTTC.

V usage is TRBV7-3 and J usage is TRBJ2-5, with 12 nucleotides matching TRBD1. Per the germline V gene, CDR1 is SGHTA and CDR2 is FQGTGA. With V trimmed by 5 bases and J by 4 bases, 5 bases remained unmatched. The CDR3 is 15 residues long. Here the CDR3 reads CASSMGQGASETQYF. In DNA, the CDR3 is TGTGCCAGCAGCATGGGACAGGGGGCCTCAGAGACCCAGTACTTC.

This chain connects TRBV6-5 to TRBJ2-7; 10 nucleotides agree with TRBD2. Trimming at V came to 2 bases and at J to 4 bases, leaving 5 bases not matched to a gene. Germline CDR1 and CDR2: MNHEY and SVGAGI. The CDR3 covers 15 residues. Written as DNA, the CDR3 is TGTGCCAGCAGTTACGTCGGAGCGGGAGGGTACGAGCAGTACTTC. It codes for CASSYVGAGGYEQYF.

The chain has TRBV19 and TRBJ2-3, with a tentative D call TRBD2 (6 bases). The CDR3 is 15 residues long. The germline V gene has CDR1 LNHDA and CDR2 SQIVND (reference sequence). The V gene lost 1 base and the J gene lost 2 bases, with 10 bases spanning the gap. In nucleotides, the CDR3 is TGTGCCAGTAGTATAGTTGGAGGGTACACAGATACGCAGTATTTT. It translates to CASSIVGGYTDTQYF.

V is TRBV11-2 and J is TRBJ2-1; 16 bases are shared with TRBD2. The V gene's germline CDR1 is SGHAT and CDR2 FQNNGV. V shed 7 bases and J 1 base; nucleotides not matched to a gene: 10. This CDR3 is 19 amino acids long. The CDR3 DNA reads TGTGCCAGCAAAGGTGGGGGACTAGCGGGAGGGCAGTCCTACAATGAGCAGTTCTTC. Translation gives CASKGGGLAGGQSYNEQFF.

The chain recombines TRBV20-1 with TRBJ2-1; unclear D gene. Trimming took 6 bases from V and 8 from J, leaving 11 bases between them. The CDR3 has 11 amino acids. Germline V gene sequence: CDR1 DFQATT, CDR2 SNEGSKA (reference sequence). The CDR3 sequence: CSAPLGHEQFF. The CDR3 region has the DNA TGCAGTGCGCCGCTAGGCCATGAGCAGTTCTTC.

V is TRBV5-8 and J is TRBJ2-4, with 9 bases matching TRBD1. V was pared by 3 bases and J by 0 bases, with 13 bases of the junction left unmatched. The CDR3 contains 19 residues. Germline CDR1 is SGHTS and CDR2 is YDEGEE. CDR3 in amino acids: CASSSTGTGWVIAKNIQYF. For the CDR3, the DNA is TGTGCCAGCAGCTCTACAGGGACAGGGTGGGTTATAGCCAAAAACATTCAGTACTTC.

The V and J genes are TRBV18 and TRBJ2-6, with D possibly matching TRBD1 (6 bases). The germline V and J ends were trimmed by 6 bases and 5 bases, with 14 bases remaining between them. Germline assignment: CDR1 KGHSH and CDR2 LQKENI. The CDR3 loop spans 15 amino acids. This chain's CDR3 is CASSPGQSRANVLTF. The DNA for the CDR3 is TGTGCCAGCTCGCCTGGACAGTCTAGGGCCAACGTCCTGACTTTC.

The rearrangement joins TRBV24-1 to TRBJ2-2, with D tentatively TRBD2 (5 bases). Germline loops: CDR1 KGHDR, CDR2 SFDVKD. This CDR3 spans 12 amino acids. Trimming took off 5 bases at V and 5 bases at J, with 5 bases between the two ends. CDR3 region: CATSGETGELFF. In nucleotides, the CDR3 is TGTGCCACCAGTGGGGAGACCGGGGAGCTGTTTTTT.

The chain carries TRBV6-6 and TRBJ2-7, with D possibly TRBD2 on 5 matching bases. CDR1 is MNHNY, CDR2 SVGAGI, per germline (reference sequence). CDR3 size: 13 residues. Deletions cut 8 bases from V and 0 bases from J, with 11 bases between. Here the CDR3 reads CASGRPPSYEQYF. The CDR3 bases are TGTGCCAGCGGGAGACCACCCTCCTACGAGCAGTACTTC.

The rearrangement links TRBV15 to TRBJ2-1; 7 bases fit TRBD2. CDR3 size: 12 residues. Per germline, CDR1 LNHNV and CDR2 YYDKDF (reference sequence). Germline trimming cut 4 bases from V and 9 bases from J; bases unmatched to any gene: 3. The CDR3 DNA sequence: TGTGCCACCAGCACCACTAGCGTTGAGCAGTTCTTC. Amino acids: CATSTTSVEQFF. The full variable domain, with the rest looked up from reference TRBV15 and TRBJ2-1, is DAMVIQNPRYQVTQFGKPVTLSCSQTLNHNVMYWYQQKSSQAPKLLFHYYDKDFNNEADTPDNFQSRRPNTSFCFLDIRSPGLGDTAMYLCATSTTSVEQFFGPGTRLTVL.

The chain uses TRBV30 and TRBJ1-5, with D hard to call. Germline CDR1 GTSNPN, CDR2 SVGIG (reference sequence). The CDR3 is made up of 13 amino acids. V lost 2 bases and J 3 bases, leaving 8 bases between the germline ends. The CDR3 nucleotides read TGTGCCTGGAGTTCGGGTGACAATCAGCCCCAGCATTTT. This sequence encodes CAWSSGDNQPQHF.

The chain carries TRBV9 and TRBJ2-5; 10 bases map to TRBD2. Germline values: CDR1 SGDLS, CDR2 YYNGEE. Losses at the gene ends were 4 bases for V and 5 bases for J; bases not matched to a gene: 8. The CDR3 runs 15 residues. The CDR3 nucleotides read TGTGCCAGCAGCCATGAGGCTAGCGGGAGTGAGACCCAGTACTTC. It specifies CASSHEASGSETQYF.

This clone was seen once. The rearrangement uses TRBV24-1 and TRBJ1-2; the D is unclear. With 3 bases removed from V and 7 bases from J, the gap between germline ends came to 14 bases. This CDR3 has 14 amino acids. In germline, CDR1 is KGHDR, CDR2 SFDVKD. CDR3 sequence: CATSDGRQSGGYTF. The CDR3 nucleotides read TGTGCCACCAGTGATGGGCGGCAAAGCGGTGGCTACACCTTC.

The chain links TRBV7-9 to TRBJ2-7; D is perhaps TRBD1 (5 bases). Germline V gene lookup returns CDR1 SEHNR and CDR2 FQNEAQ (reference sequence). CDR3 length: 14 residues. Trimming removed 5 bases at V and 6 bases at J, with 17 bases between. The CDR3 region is CASSAAEGASEQYF. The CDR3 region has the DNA TGTGCCAGCAGCGCCGCGGAAGGGGCGTCCGAGCAGTACTTC. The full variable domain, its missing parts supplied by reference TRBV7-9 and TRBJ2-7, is DTGVSQNPRHKITKRGQNVTFRCDPISEHNRLYWYRQTLGQGPEFLTYFQNEAQLEKSRLLSDRFSAERPKGSFSTLEIQRTEQGDSAMYLCASSAAEGASEQYFGPGTRLTVT.

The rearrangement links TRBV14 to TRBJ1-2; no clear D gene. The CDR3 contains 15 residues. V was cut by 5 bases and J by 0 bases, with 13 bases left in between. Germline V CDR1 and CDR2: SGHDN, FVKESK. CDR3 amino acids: CASSFAEGANYGYTF. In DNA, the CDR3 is TGTGCCAGCAGCTTTGCGGAGGGTGCTAACTATGGCTACACCTTC.

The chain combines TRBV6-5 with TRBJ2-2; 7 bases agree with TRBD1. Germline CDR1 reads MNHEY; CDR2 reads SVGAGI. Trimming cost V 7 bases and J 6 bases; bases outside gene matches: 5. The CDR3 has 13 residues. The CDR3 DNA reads TGTGCCAGCACTCCAACAGGGGCCGGGGAGCTGTTTTTT. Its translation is CASTPTGAGELFF.

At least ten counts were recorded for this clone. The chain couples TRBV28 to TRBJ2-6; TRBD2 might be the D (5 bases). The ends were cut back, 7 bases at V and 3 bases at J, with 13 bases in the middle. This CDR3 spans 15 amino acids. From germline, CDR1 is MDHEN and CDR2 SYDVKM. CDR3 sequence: CASTTHRGGANVLTF. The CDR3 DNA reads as TGTGCCAGCACTACACATCGGGGTGGGGCCAACGTCCTGACTTTC.

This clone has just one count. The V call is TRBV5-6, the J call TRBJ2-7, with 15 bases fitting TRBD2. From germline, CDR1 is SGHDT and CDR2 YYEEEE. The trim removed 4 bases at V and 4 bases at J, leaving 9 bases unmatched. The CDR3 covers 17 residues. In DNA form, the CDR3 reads TGTGCCAGCAGCCTGTGGACTAGCGGGAGGGCCGTGTACGAGCAGTACTTC. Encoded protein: CASSLWTSGRAVYEQYF.

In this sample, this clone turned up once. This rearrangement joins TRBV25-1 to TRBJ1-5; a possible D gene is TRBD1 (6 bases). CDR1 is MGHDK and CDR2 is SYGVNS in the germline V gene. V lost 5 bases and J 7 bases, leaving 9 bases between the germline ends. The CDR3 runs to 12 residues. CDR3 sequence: CASSSQGQPQHF. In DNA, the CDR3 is TGTGCCAGCAGTAGTCAGGGGCAGCCCCAGCATTTT.

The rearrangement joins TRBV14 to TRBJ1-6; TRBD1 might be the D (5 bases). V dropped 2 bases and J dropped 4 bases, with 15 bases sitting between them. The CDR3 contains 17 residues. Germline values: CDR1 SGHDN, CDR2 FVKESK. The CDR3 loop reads CASSQFSSRGYNSPLHF. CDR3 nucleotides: TGTGCCAGCAGCCAATTCTCATCAAGGGGTTATAATTCACCCCTCCACTTT.

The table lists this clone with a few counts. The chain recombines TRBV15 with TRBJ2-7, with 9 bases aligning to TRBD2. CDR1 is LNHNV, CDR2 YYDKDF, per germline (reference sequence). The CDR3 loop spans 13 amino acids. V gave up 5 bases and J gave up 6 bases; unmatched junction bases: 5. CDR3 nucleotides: TGTGCCACCAGCGGGCTAGCGGGAACCGAGCAGTACTTC. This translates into CATSGLAGTEQYF.

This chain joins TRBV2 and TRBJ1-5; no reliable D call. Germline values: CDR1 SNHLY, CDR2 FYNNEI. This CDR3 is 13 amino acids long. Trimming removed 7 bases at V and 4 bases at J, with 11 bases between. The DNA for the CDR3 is TGTGCCAGCAAATTTGAGGAGAATCAGCCCCAGCATTTT. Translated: CASKFEENQPQHF.

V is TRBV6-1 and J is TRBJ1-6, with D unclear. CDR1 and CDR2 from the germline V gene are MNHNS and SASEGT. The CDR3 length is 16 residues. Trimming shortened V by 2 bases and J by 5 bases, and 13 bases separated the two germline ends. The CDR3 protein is CASSELAGRDNSPLHF. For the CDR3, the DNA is TGTGCCAGCAGTGAATTGGCAGGTCGTGATAATTCACCCCTCCACTTT.

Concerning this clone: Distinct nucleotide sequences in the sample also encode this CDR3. The CDR3 nucleotides read TGTGCCAGCAGTACCGGGACAGGGGCCTACGAGCAGTACTTC. Amino acids: CASSTGTGAYEQYF. This chain connects TRBV6-5 to TRBJ2-7; 10 bases map to TRBD1. J was trimmed by 2 bases and V by 5 bases; bases with no gene match: 3. The CDR3 spans 14 residues. CDR1 is MNHEY and CDR2 is SVGAGI in the germline V gene.

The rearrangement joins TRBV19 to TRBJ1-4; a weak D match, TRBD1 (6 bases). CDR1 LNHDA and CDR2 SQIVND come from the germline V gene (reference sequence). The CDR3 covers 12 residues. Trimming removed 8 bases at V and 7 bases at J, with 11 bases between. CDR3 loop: CASCRTVEKLFF. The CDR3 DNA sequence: TGTGCCAGTTGCAGGACAGTTGAAAAACTGTTTTTT.

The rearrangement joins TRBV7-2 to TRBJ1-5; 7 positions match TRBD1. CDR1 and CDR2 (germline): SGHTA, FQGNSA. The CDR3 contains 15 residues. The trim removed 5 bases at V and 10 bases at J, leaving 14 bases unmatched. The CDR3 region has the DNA TGTGCCAGCAGCAACCAGGGGGTGGGTGCTTTCCCCCAGCATTTT. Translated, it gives CASSNQGVGAFPQHF.